One sample yielded the 20 T cell receptor beta chains listed below, sequenced in a study of blood T cells in healthy people across ages. A J-beta primer mix and a sample-barcoded 5' primer were used in a second PCR of about 7 to 11 cycles. TCRdb re-called the 5' RACE reads through MiXCR, storing one row per CDR3 protein. The sample records around 1,500,000 distinct CDR3 sequences, roughly 40% being singletons. The source material was blood. The receptors come from a woman aged 18-29 years in good health.

V and J are TRBV5-1 and TRBJ2-5, with 11 bases identical to TRBD2. This CDR3 is built from 16 residues. Trimming cost V 4 bases and J 1 base; bases outside gene matches: 6. The germline gives CDR1 SGHRS, CDR2 YFSETQ. The CDR3 nucleotides read TGCGCCAGCAGCGGGGAGACTAGCGGGGTCCAAGAGACCCAGTACTTC. Its protein product is CASSGETSGVQETQYF.

The CDR3 protein is CASSPDAHSYEQYF. The CDR3 DNA sequence: TGCGCCAGCAGCCCGGATGCCCACTCCTACGAGCAGTACTTC. V is TRBV5-1 and J is TRBJ2-7; D not resolved. The CDR3 length is 14 residues. The V and J ends lost 4 bases and 0 bases respectively, with 11 bases between them. CDR1 is SGHRS, CDR2 YFSETQ, per germline.

In this sample, this clonotype turned up once. The V gene is TRBV19, the J gene TRBJ1-5, with D possibly TRBD1 on 6 matching bases. CDR3 size: 15 residues. With 4 bases removed from V and 3 bases from J, the gap between germline ends came to 13 bases. Germline loops: CDR1 LNHDA, CDR2 SQIVND (reference sequence). The CDR3 loop reads CASSNQGTYNQPQHF. CDR3 coding DNA: TGTGCCAGTAGTAATCAGGGGACCTACAATCAGCCCCAGCATTTT.

The chain joins TRBV4-1 to TRBJ2-7; 9 nucleotides line up with TRBD1. This CDR3 contains 17 residues. V shed 0 bases, J shed 5 bases, and the junction held 11 bases outside the gene matches. Germline V lookup: CDR1 MGHRA, CDR2 YSYEKL. Here the CDR3 DNA reads TGCGCCAGCAGCCAAGAGGTGGAAACAGGGGGCTCTAACGAGCAGTACTTC. Amino acids: CASSQEVETGGSNEQYF.

Ten or more counts support this clonotype. The gene calls are TRBV12-3 or TRBV12-4 and TRBJ1-1; the D is unclear. V lost 2 bases and J lost 4, with 5 bases in between. The CDR3 has 12 residues. This CDR3 is CASSLTITEAFF. The DNA for the CDR3 is TGTGCCAGCAGTTTAACGATCACTGAAGCTTTCTTT.

This clonotype showed up just a few times. V is TRBV24-1 and J is TRBJ2-5, with no clear D. CDR3 size: 13 residues. Germline V lookup: CDR1 KGHDR, CDR2 SFDVKD. V lost 0 bases, J lost 3 bases, and 4 bases lay in between. In DNA, the CDR3 is TGTGCCACCAGTGATTTGGACAAAGAGACCCAGTACTTC. Amino acid sequence: CATSDLDKETQYF.

This sequence joins TRBV12-3 or TRBV12-4 and TRBJ2-5, with a possible D match to TRBD2 (5 bases). The CDR3 runs 15 residues. V lost 2 bases to trimming and J lost 11 bases, with 21 bases between them. CDR3 amino acids: CASSLWRAAYNEQYF. The CDR3 DNA is TGTGCCAGCAGTTTATGGCGAGCGGCTTACAATGAGCAGTACTTC.

The chain couples TRBV5-1 to TRBJ2-5, with D perhaps TRBD1 (5 bases). The germline V gene encodes CDR1 SGHRS and CDR2 YFSETQ. Trimming took 4 bases from V and 3 from J, leaving 13 bases between them. The CDR3 extends over 14 amino acids. The CDR3 sequence: CASSDGAPKETQYF. CDR3 DNA: TGCGCCAGCAGCGATGGGGCCCCTAAAGAGACCCAGTACTTC.

The table lists this clonotype with a few counts. V is TRBV3-1 and J is TRBJ2-3, with 9 bases identical to TRBD2. The junction had 15 bases not matched to a gene; V was cut back by 2 bases and J by 0 bases. This CDR3 is built from 20 residues. Germline values: CDR1 LGHDT, CDR2 YNNKEL (reference sequence). CDR3 sequence (DNA): TGTGCCAGCAGCCAAACCTCTGTGCAGACTAGCGGATATAGCACAGATACGCAGTATTTT. This codes for CASSQTSVQTSGYSTDTQYF.

In this sample, this clonotype turned up a few times. The J gene is TRBJ1-1, the V gene TRBV12-3 or TRBV12-4; unclear D gene. Trimming stripped 7 bases from V and 0 bases from J, with 15 bases between. This CDR3 region has 15 residues. CDR3 nucleotides: TGTGCCAGCACCTCGAAGCTAACTATGAACACTGAAGCTTTCTTT. Its translation: CASTSKLTMNTEAFF.

A few counts support this clonotype. The rearrangement joins TRBV20-1 to TRBJ1-1, with a tentative D call TRBD1 (6 bases). CDR3 size: 17 residues. The germline V and J ends were trimmed by 1 base and 1 base, with 19 bases remaining between them. CDR1 DFQATT and CDR2 SNEGSKA come from the germline V gene (reference sequence). The CDR3 DNA reads TGCAGTGCTAGAGGCAGGGCAGGGGAAATTTGGAACACTGAAGCTTTCTTT. This gives the protein CSARGRAGEIWNTEAFF.

The rearrangement links TRBV20-1 to TRBJ2-7; TRBD2 matches 12 bases. The germline V gene has CDR1 DFQATT and CDR2 SNEGSKA (reference sequence). V lost 4 bases, J lost 4 bases, and 2 bases stayed unmatched. The CDR3 sequence is 13 residues long. The CDR3 sequence: CSATGTSGYEQYF. The CDR3 region has the DNA TGCAGTGCTACCGGGACTAGCGGGTACGAGCAGTACTTC.

The chain uses TRBV6-1 and TRBJ2-4; 8 bases match TRBD2. The J call could be wrong; TRBJ2-7 is a better fit for the DNA end. CDR3 length equals 14 residues. CDR1 and CDR2 (germline): MNHNS, SASEGT. CDR3 nucleotide sequence: TGTGCCAGCCGCGGGGGGCTTCCTCTCCACGAGCAGTACTTC. Encoded protein: CASRGGLPLHEQYF.

The sample holds a few counts of this clonotype. The rearrangement joins TRBV5-8 to TRBJ2-3; D is perhaps TRBD1 (6 bases). The CDR3 has 15 residues. Per germline, CDR1 SGHTS and CDR2 YDEGEE. V lost 2 bases to trimming and J lost 3 bases, with 13 bases between them. The CDR3 nucleotides read TGTGCCAGCAGCTTAAAACTCAGGGGAACAGATACGCAGTATTTT. Protein sequence: CASSLKLRGTDTQYF.

This sequence joins TRBV12-3 or TRBV12-4 and TRBJ2-1; D possibly corresponds to TRBD2 (6 bases). Trimming took off 5 bases at V and 3 bases at J, with 11 bases between the two ends. The CDR3 is 14 residues long. CDR3 loop: CASSIPGSYNEQFF. CDR3 sequence (DNA): TGTGCCAGCAGTATACCCGGGAGCTACAATGAGCAGTTCTTC.

The J gene is TRBJ2-4, the V gene TRBV28; 7 nucleotides match TRBD1. With 5 bases clipped from V and 1 base from J, the junction kept 5 bases outside the gene matches. Germline V gives CDR1 MDHEN, CDR2 SYDVKM. This CDR3 comprises 15 residues. CDR3 protein: CASSLQGQAKNIQYF. The DNA of the CDR3 is TGTGCCAGCAGTCTCCAGGGACAGGCCAAAAACATTCAGTACTTC.

The sample holds a few counts of this clonotype. The chain couples TRBV24-1 to TRBJ2-1; 11 bases match TRBD2. CDR3 length: 16 residues. J lost 9 bases, V lost 3 bases, and 9 bases had no gene match. Germline CDR1 reads KGHDR; CDR2 reads SFDVKD. CDR3 sequence: CATSDEVAGGLCEQFF. CDR3 nucleotide sequence: TGTGCCACCAGTGATGAGGTAGCGGGAGGGCTGTGTGAGCAGTTCTTC.

The chain employs TRBV27 and TRBJ1-2; D unresolved. The V and J ends lost 0 bases and 6 bases respectively, with 14 bases between them. Germline lookup yields CDR1 MNHEY and CDR2 SMNVEV (reference sequence). The CDR3 sequence is 15 residues long. The CDR3 sequence is CASSLSPFQVDGYTF. Written as DNA, the CDR3 is TGTGCCAGCAGTTTATCCCCTTTTCAGGTCGATGGCTACACCTTC.

This clonotype was picked up one time. The junction departs from the called germline gene at one end, perhaps through a read error. The V and J genes are TRBV15 and TRBJ2-1, with TRBD1 matching over 7 bases. In germline, CDR1 is LNHNV, CDR2 YYDKDF (reference sequence). This CDR3 spans 15 amino acids. In nucleotides, the CDR3 is TGTGCCACCAGCAGAGCGACAGGGACCTACAATGAGCTGTTCTTC. It translates to CATSRATGTYNELFF.

In this sample, this clonotype turned up a few times. This CDR3 reads CASSLTVGADNEQFF. Here the CDR3 DNA reads TGCGCCAGCAGCTTGACGGTTGGCGCGGACAATGAGCAGTTCTTC. The chain carries TRBV5-1 and TRBJ2-1; D is uncertain. The V end was cut by 1 base, the J end by 5 bases, with 13 bases between. This CDR3 is built from 15 residues. CDR1 and CDR2 from the germline V gene are SGHRS and YFSETQ.